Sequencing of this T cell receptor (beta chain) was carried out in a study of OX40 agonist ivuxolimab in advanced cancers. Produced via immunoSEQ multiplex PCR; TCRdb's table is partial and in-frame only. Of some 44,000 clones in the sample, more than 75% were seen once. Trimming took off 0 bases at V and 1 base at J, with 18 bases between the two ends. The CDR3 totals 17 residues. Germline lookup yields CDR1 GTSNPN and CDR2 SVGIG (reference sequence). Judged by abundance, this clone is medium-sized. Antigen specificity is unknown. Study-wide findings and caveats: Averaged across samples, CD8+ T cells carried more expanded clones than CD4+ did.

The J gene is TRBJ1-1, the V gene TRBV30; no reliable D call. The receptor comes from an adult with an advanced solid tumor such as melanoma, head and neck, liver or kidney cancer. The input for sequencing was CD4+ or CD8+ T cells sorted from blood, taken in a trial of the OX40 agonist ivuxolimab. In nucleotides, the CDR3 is TGTGCCTGGAGTGTATGGATCGTGGCCCGACGGAACACTGAAGCTTTCTTT. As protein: CAWSVWIVARRNTEAFF.